This T cell receptor (beta chain) emerged from a study of blood T cell repertoires in COVID-19. Per the authors' pipeline: Reference gene primer amplification gave estimated nucleated cell counts. Assay used: immunoSEQ multiplex PCR; TCRdb lists only in-frame clones, some missing. V, J and clone size derive from that table, while D and trimming were established from the DNA sequence. The sample contains 250,000 to 300,000 clones, roughly 91% of which appear only once. CDR1 is SGHAT, CDR2 FQNNGV, per germline. This CDR3 region has 14 residues. With 6 bases removed from V and 2 bases from J, the gap between germline ends came to 13 bases. Each recovered donor of Cohort 3 presented with two negative PCRs, clearance, or symptom resolution.

Sequenced: PBMCs or T cells enriched from blood (not recorded which). This rearrangement joins TRBV11-2 to TRBJ2-5, with D possibly being TRBD2 (6 bases). This clonotype originated in a woman aged 55 to 70 who had recovered from COVID-19. DNA of the CDR3: TGTGCCAGCAGTAGCGGAGTAATGCAAGAGACCCAGTACTTC. This gives the protein CASSSGVMQETQYF.